This T cell receptor (beta chain) was sequenced for a study of T cell repertoires in cytomegalovirus infection. Overall study context: Indications of both CMV infection and matching HLA type were provided by public TCR beta signatures.

Study-wide results and caveats: In two of eight donors, the top clonotype was HLA-C-restricted CMV-specific.

As regards this clonotype: The antigen is undetermined.

The CDR3 extends over 18 amino acids. CDR1 is SEHNR, CDR2 FQNEAQ, per germline (reference sequence). J was trimmed by 4 bases and V by 5 bases; bases with no gene match: 18. MiXCR, applied by TCRdb to the reads, yields one record per CDR3 protein. The repertoire has about 740,000 distinct CDR3 sequences, 35% to 45% of them found once; the top ten carry about 2.8%. The chain couples TRBV7-9 to TRBJ2-7; TRBD2 matches 9 bases. This clonotype originated in a human donor in good health (CMV status not recorded). Some clones in this sample may be carry-over from other donors' samples. Sample: PBMCs. Written as DNA, the CDR3 is TGTGCCAGCAGCCTCCGGGTAGCGGGAGATTGGGCTGGGTACGAGCAGTACTTC. As protein: CASSLRVAGDWAGYEQYF.